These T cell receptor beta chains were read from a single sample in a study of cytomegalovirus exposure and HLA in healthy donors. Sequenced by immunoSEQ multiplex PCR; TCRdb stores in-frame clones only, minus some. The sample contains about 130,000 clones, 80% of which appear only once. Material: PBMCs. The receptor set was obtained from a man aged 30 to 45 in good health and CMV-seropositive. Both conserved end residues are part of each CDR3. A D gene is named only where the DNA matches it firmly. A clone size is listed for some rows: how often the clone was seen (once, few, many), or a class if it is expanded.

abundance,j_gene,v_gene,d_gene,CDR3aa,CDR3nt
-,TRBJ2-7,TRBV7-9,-,CSSSPMAALVGGYYEQYF,TGTTCCAGCAGCCCAATGGCCGCCCTGGTTGGCGGATACTACGAGCAGTACTTC
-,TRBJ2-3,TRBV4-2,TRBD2,CASSQEGLAESTDTQYF,TGTGCCAGCAGCCAAGAAGGCCTAGCGGAAAGCACAGATACGCAGTATTTT
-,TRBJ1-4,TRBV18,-,CATSRQDTLGTNEKLFF,TGTGCCACCTCCCGACAGGACACTCTAGGGACTAATGAAAAACTGTTTTTT
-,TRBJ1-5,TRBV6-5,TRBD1,CASGTGGRRNQPQHF,TGTGCCAGCGGGACAGGGGGCAGGCGGAATCAGCCCCAGCATTTT
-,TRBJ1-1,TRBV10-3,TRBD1,CAIRGDRQGVLQQTEAFF,TGTGCCATCAGGGGGGATAGACAGGGGGTTTTGCAGCAGACTGAAGCTTTCTTT
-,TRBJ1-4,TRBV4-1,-,CASSQVGSTATNEKLFF,TGCGCCAGCAGCCAAGTTGGCTCGACAGCAACTAATGAAAAACTGTTTTTT
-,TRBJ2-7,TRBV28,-,CASSLIRQRGEQYF,TGTGCCAGCAGTTTGATCCGGCAGCGCGGGGAGCAGTACTTC
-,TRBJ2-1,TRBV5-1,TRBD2,CASSLGLAGDEQFF,TGCGCCAGCAGCTTGGGACTAGCTGGAGACGAGCAGTTCTTC
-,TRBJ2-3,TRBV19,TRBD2,CASSADTGTSDTQYF,TGTGCCAGTAGTGCCGATACCGGGACTAGCGATACGCAGTATTTT
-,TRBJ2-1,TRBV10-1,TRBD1,CASSAGQGSGNEQFF,TGCGCCAGCAGTGCCGGACAGGGTAGTGGCAATGAGCAGTTCTTC
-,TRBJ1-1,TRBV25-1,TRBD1,CASRQGAGTEAFF,TGTGCCAGCAGGCAGGGGGCCGGGACTGAAGCTTTCTTT
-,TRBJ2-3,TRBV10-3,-,CAISVDFTDTQYF,TGTGCCATCAGTGTAGACTTCACAGATACGCAGTATTTT
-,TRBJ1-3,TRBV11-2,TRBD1,CASSFGQVQPGNTIYF,TGTGCCAGCAGCTTCGGACAGGTACAACCTGGAAACACCATATATTTT
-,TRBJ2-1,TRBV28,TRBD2,CASSPWTSGDSYNEQFF,TGTGCCAGCAGTCCGTGGACTAGCGGGGATTCCTACAATGAGCAGTTCTTC
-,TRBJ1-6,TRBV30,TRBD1,CAWSSGQGFSPLHF,TGTGCCTGGAGTAGCGGACAGGGGTTTTCACCCCTCCACTTT
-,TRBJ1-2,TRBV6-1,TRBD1,CASRDRGRRNYGYTF,TGTGCCAGCAGGGACAGGGGGCGCCGTAACTATGGCTACACCTTC
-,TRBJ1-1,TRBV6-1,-,CASIRGVEAFF,TGTGCCAGCATCCGCGGGGTTGAAGCTTTCTTT
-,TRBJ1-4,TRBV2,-,CASSELGAGEKLFF,TGTGCCAGCAGTGAATTGGGGGCCGGTGAAAAACTGTTTTTT
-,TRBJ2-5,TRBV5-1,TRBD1,CASSATGGRETQYF,TGCGCCAGCAGCGCAACAGGGGGCCGGGAGACCCAGTACTTC
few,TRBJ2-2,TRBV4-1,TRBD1,CASSQIRQGRGELFF,TGCGCCAGCAGCCAAATAAGACAGGGAAGGGGGGAGCTGTTTTTT
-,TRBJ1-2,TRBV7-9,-,CASSSLEGRIYYGYTF,TGTGCCAGCAGCTCCCTTGAGGGCAGGATTTACTATGGCTACACCTTC
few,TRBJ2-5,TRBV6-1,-,CASSGVSGGSETQYF,TGTGCCAGCAGCGGAGTTTCGGGGGGCTCCGAGACCCAGTACTTC
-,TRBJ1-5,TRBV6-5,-,CASRLAGDQPQHF,TGTGCCAGCCGATTAGCGGGGGATCAGCCCCAGCATTTT
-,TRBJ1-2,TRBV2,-,CASSDFGEGYAF,TGTGCCAGCAGTGATTTCGGGGAGGGCTACGCCTTC
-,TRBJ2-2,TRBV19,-,CASSMTATGELFF,TGTGCCAGTAGTATGACAGCCACCGGGGAGCTGTTTTTT
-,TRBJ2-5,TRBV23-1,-,CASSQSAQGPQETQYF,TGCGCCAGCAGTCAATCCGCCCAGGGGCCTCAAGAGACCCAGTACTTC
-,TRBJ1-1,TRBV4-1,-,CASSQDRAGPLGTEAFF,TGCGCCAGCAGCCAAGATAGGGCGGGGCCCCTGGGGACTGAAGCTTTCTTT